The T cell receptor beta chain described here comes from a study of blood T cell repertoires in COVID-19. About the research overall: Both acute and convalescent COVID-19 samples were obtained from the United States, Italy and Spain. The cDNA or gDNA used as material had been derived from T cells, B-cell-depleted T cells, or PBMCs.

The table lists this clone with a few counts. Original handling: Scientists estimated how many nucleated cells there were by amplifying reference gene primers. Sequenced by immunoSEQ multiplex PCR; TCRdb stores in-frame clones only, minus some. Clone size and the V and J calls come from that table; the DNA yielded D and trimming. Here the sample spans tens of thousands of clones, 70% to 90% being singletons. The CDR3 is 18 residues long. Germline V CDR1 and CDR2: SGHNT, YENEEA. The V and J ends lost 4 bases and 4 bases, in that order; junction bases with no gene match: 15. This sequence joins TRBV11-3 and TRBJ2-1, with TRBD1 identical over 8 bases. This receptor was obtained from a woman of 80 years or more in a cohort sampled during active or convalescent COVID-19. Material: peripheral blood. Here the CDR3 reads CASSSQLLYRGFYNEQFF. The CDR3 DNA follows: TGTGCCAGCAGCTCACAACTCCTGTACAGGGGGTTTTACAATGAGCAGTTCTTC.